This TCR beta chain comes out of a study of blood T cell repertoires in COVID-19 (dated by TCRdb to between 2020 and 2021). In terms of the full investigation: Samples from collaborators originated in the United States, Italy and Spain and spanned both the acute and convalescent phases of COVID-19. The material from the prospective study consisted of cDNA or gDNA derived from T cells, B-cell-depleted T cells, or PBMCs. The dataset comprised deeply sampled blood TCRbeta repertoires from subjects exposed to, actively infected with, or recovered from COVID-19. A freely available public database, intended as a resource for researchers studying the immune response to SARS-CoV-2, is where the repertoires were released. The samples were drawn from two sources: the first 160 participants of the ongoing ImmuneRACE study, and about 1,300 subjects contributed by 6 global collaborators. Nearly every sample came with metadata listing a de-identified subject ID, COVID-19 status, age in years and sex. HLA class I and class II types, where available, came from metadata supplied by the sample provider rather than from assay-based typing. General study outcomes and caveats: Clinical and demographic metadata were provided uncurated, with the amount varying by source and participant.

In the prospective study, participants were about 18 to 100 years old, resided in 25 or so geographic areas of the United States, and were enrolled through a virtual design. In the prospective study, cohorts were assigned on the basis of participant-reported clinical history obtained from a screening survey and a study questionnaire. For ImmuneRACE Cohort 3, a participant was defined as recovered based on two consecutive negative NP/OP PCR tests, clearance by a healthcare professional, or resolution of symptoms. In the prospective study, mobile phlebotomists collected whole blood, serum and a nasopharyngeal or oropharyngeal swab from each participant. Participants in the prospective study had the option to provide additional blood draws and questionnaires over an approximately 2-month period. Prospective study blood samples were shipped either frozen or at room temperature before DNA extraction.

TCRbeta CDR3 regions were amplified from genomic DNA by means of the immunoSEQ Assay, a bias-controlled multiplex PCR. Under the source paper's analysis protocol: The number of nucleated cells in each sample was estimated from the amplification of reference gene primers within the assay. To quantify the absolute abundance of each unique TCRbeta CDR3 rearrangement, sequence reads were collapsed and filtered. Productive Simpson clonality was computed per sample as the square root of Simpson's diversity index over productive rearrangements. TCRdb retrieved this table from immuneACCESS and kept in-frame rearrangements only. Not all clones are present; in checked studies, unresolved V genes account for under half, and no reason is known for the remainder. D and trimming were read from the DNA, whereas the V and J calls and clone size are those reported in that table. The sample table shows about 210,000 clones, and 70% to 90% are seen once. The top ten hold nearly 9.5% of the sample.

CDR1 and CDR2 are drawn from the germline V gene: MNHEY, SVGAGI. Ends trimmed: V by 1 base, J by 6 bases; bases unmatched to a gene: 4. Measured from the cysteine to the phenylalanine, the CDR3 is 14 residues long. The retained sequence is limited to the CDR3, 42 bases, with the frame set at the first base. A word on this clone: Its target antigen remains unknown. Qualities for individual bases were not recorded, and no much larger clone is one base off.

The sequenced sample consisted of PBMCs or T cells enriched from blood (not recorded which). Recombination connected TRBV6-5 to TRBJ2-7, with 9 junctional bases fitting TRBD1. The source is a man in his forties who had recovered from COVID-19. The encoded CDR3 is CASSYFRTGAEQYF. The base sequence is TGTGCCAGCAGTTACTTCCGGACAGGGGCCGAGCAGTACTTC.